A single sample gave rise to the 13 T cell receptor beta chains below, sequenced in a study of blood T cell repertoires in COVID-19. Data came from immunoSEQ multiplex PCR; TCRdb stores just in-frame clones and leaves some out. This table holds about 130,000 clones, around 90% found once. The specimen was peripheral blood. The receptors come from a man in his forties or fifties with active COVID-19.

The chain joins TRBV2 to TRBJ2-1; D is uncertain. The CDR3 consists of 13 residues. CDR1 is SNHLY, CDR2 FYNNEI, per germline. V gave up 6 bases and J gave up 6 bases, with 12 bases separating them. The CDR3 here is CASSVARGNEQFF. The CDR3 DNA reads TGTGCCAGCAGCGTGGCGCGAGGCAATGAGCAGTTCTTC.

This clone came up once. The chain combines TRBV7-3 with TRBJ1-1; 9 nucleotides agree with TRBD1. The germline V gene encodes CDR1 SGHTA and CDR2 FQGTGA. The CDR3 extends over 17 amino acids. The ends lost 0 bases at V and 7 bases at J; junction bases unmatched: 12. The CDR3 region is CASSLTPLGQGKGEAFF. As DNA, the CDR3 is TGTGCCAGCAGCTTAACCCCTTTAGGACAGGGGAAGGGTGAAGCTTTCTTT.

CDR3 DNA: TGCGCCAGCAGCCAGCCCGGGACATCGGCGCCCCAGCATTTT. Translating gives CASSQPGTSAPQHF. V usage is TRBV4-1 and J usage is TRBJ1-5, with a weak D call TRBD1 (6 bases). V lost 3 bases and J lost 9, with 15 bases in between. From germline, CDR1 is MGHRA and CDR2 YSYEKL. This CDR3 comprises 14 residues.

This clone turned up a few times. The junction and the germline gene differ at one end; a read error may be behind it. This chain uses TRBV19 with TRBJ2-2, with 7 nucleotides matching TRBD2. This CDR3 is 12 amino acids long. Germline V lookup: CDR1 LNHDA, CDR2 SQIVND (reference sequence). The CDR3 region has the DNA TGTGCCAGTAGTATCGAAGGCGGGGGGCTGTTTTTT. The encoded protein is CASSIEGGGLFF.

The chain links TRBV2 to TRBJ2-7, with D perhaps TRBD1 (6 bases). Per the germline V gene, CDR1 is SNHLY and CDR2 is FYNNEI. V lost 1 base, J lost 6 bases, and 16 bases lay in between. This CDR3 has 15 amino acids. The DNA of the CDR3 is TGTGCCAGCAGTGAAGTGAACAGGGTTTCGAGCGAGCAGTACTTC. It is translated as CASSEVNRVSSEQYF.

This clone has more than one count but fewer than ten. The CDR3 DNA reads TGTGCCAGCAGCTTAGGGGACAGGGGAAATCAGCCCCAGCATTTT. It yields the protein CASSLGDRGNQPQHF. The rearrangement links TRBV7-2 to TRBJ1-5; the match to TRBD1 covers 10 bases. J gave up 4 bases and V 1 base, and 1 base lay outside the gene matches. Germline-derived CDR1 and CDR2 are SGHTA and FQGNSA. The CDR3 sequence is 15 residues long.

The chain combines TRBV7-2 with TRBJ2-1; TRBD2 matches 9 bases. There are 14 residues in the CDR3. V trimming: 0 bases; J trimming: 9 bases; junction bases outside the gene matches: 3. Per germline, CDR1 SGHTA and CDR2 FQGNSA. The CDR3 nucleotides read TGTGCCAGCAGCTTAGCTAGCGGGAGAATTGAGCAGTTCTTC. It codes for CASSLASGRIEQFF.

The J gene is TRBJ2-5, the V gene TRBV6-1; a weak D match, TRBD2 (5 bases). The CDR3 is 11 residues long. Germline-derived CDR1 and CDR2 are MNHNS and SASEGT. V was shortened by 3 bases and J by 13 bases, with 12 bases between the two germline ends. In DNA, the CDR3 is TGTGCCAGCAGTGATTCCCTAGCTTGGTACTTC. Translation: CASSDSLAWYF.

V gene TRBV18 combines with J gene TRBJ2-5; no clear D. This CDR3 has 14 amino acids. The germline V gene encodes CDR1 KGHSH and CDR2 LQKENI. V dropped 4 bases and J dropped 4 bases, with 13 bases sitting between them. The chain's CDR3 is CASSLTNGPETQYF. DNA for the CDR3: TGTGCCAGCTCACTAACGAATGGCCCAGAGACCCAGTACTTC.

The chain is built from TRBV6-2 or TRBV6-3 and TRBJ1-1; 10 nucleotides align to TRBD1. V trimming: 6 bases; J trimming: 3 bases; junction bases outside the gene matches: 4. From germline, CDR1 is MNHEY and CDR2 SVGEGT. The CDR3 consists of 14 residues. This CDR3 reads CASSRQGAYTEAFF. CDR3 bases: TGTGCCAGCAGCCGACAGGGGGCCTACACTGAAGCTTTCTTT.

CDR3 in amino acids: CASTRGGFETQYF. The CDR3, as DNA: TGTGCCAGCACGCGGGGGGGCTTTGAGACCCAGTACTTC. V gene TRBV2 combines with J gene TRBJ2-5, with 9 bases lining up with TRBD2. CDR1 is SNHLY, CDR2 FYNNEI, per germline. This CDR3 comprises 13 residues. Trimming removed 7 bases from V and 5 bases from J; junction bases left unmatched: 5.

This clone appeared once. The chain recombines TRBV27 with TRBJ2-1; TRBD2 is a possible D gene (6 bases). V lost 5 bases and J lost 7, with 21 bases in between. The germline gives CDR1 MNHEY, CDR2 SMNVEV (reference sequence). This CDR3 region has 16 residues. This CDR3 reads CASSLIGGGYANEQFF. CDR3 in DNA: TGTGCCAGCAGTCTAATCGGGGGAGGTTACGCGAATGAGCAGTTCTTC.

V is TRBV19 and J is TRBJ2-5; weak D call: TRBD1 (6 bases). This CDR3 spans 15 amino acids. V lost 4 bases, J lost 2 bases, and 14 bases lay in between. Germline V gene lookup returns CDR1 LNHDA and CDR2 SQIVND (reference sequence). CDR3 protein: CASSNGNTGQETQYF. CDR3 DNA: TGTGCCAGTAGTAACGGAAATACAGGGCAAGAGACCCAGTACTTC.